This T cell receptor beta chain was observed in a study of control samples from healthy donors and cancer patients. The method was immunoSEQ multiplex PCR; TCRdb's version includes in-frame clones alone and lacks a portion of them. The table records about 110,000 clones, approximately 90% of them present only once. This CDR3 comprises 16 residues. V was pared by 0 bases and J by 2 bases, with 11 bases between. Germline V lookup: CDR1 MNHEY, CDR2 SVGAGI. Sequencing was performed on blood. The rearrangement uses TRBV6-5 and TRBJ1-3, with D possibly being TRBD1 (5 bases). The TCR was taken from a human donor in good health. The donor label of this sample is uncertain. CDR3 nucleotide sequence: TGTGCCAGCAGTTACTCTACTCCGGGGGCTGGAAACACCATATATTTT. The encoded protein is CASSYSTPGAGNTIYF.